This T cell receptor beta chain emerged from a study of control samples from healthy donors and cancer patients. TCRdb keeps only in-frame clones here, not all; method: immunoSEQ multiplex PCR. Found here are about 18,000 clones, approximately 81% of them singletons; the top ten hold roughly 29%. The source of this sequence is a woman in her 70s with lung cancer. Sequencing used PBMCs.

As DNA, the CDR3 is TGTGCCAGCAGAAGAGGGACTAGCGGGAACTGGGCCAAAAACATTCAGTACTTC. Translation gives CASRRGTSGNWAKNIQYF. This chain links TRBV9 with TRBJ2-4, with 13 bases matching TRBD2. V was pared by 5 bases and J by 1 base, with 9 bases of the junction left unmatched. The CDR3 has 18 amino acids. CDR1 and CDR2 (germline): SGDLS, YYNGEE. The entire variable domain, with the rest obtained from reference TRBV9 and TRBJ2-4, is as follows: DSGVTQTPKHLITATGQRVTLRCSPRSGDLSVYWYQQSLDQGLQFLIQYYNGEERAKGNILERFSAQQFPDLHSELNLSSLELGDSALYFCASRRGTSGNWAKNIQYFGAGTRLSVL.